This T cell receptor beta chain is from a study of shared clonotypes between healthy human individuals. Study-level results: Richness estimates generally favored naive over memory subsets.

Note on this clone: Its antigen remains unknown.

Trimming at V came to 3 bases and at J to 2 bases, leaving 10 bases not matched to a gene. This CDR3 has 17 residues. Germline V gives CDR1 SGDLS, CDR2 YYNGEE. The method was immunoSEQ multiplex PCR; TCRdb's version includes in-frame clones alone and lacks a portion of them. The data show 2.3 million or so clones, with approximately 95% seen just once and 0.35% to 0.45% held by the top ten. The TCR was taken from a young man in good health. Some clones in this sample may be carry-over from other donors' samples. This chain links TRBV9 with TRBJ2-3; 9 bases align to TRBD2. Source material: naive CD4+ T cells from PBMCs. Regarding subset: CD45RA+ positively selected. This CDR3 reads CASSARLTSGFTDTQYF. As DNA, the CDR3 is TGTGCCAGCAGCGCCCGCCTGACTAGCGGCTTCACAGATACGCAGTATTTT.